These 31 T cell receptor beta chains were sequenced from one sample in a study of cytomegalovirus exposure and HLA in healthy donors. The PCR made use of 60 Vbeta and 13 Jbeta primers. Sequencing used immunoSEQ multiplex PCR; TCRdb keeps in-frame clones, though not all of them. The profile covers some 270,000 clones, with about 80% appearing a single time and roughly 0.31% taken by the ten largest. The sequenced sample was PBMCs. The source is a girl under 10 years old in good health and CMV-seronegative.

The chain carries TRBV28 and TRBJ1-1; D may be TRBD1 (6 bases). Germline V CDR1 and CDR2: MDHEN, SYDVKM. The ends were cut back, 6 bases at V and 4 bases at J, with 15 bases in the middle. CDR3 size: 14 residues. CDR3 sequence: CASSLTGTTTEAFF. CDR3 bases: TGTGCCAGCAGCCTCACCGGGACAACCACTGAAGCTTTCTTT.

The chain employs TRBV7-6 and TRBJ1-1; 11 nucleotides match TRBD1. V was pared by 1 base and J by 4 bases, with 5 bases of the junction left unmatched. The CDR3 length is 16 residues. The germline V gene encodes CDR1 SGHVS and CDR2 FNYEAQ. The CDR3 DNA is TGTGCCAGCAGCTTAGTGGGTGGGACAGGGGGCACTGAAGCTTTCTTT. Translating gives CASSLVGGTGGTEAFF.

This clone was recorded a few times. The CDR3 region is CASSVGQGEPEKLFF. Here the CDR3 DNA reads TGTGCCAGCAGCGTAGGACAGGGGGAGCCGGAGAAACTGTTTTTT. The chain uses TRBV9 and TRBJ1-4, with TRBD1 matching over 9 bases. Germline values: CDR1 SGDLS, CDR2 YYNGEE. The V gene end was trimmed by 0 bases and the J gene end by 11 bases; junction bases not matched to a gene: 8. The CDR3 has 15 residues.

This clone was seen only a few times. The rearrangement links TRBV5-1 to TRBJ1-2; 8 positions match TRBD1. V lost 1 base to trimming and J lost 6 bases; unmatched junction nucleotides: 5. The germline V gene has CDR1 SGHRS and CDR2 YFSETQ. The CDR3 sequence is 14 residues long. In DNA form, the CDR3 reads TGCGCCAGCAGCTTGACGGACAGGGATGATGGCTACACCTTC. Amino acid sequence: CASSLTDRDDGYTF.

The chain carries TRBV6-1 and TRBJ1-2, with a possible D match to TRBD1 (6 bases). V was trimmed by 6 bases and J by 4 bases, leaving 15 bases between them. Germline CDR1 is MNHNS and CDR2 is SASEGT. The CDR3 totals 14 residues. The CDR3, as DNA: TGTGCCAGCAGGAGGCGGACAGTAATCTATGGCTACACCTTC. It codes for CASRRRTVIYGYTF.

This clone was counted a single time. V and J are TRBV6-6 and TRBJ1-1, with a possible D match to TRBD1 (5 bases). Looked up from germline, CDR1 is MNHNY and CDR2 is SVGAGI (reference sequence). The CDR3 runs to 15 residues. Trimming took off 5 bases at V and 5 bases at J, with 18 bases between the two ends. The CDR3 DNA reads TGTGCCAGCAGTCACCCGGGCAGGGTTTATACTGAAGCTTTCTTT. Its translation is CASSHPGRVYTEAFF.

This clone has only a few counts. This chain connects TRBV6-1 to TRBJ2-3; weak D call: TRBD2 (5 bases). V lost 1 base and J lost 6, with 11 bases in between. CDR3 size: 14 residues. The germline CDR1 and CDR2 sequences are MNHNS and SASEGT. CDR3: CASSEGMGVDTQYF. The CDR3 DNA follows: TGTGCCAGCAGTGAAGGGATGGGAGTGGATACGCAGTATTTT.

The CDR3 protein is CASSPPGRRETQYF. The CDR3 nucleotides read TGTGCCAGCTCACCACCTGGCCGGAGGGAGACCCAGTACTTC. The chain combines TRBV18 with TRBJ2-5; D is perhaps TRBD2 (5 bases). V lost 0 bases and J 5 bases, leaving 10 bases between the germline ends. CDR1 is KGHSH and CDR2 is LQKENI in the germline V gene. The CDR3 is 14 residues long.

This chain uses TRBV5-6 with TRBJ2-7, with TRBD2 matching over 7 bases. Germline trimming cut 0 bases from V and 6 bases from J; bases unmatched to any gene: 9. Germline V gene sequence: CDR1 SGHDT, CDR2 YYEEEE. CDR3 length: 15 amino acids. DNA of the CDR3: TGTGCCAGCAGCTTGGGGACTAGGAGTCGGAGCGAGCAGTACTTC. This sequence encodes CASSLGTRSRSEQYF.

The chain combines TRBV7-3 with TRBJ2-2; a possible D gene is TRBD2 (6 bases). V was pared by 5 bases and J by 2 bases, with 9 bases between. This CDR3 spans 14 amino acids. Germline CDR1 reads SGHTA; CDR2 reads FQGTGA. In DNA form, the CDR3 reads TGTGCCAGCAGCGGGGGGAAAAACACCGGGGAGCTGTTTTTT. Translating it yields CASSGGKNTGELFF.

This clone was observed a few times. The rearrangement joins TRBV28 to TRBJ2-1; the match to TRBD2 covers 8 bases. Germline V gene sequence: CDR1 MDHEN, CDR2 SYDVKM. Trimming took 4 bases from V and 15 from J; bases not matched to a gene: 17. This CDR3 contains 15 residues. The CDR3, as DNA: TGTGCCAGCAGTTCGCCCCAGGGACTAGGGGACGGTAGGTTCTTC. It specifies CASSSPQGLGDGRFF.

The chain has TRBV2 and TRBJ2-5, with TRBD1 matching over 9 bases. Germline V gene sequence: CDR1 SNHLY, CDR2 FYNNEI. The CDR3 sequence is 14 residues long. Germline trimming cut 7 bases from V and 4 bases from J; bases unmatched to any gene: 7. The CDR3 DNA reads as TGTGCCAGCACGACAGGGGGTCTGATAGAGACCCAGTACTTC. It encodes CASTTGGLIETQYF.

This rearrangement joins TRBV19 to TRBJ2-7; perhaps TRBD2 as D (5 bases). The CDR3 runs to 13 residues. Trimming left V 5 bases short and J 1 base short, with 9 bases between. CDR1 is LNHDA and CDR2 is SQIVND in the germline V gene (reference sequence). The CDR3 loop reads CASSVGVSYEQYF. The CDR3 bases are TGTGCCAGTAGTGTCGGGGTATCCTACGAGCAGTACTTC. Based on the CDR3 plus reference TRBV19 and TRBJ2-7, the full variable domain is DGGITQSPKYLFRKEGQNVTLSCEQNLNHDAMYWYRQDPGQGLRLIYYSQIVNDFQKGDIAEGYSVSREKKESFPLTVTSAQKNPTAFYLCASSVGVSYEQYFGPGTRLTVT.

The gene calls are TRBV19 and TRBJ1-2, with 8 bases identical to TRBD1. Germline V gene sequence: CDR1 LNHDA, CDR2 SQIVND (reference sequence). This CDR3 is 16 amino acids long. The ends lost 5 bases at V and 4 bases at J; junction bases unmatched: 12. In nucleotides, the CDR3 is TGTGCCAGTAGTCTAAGGACAGGGAGTAACCTCTATGGCTACACCTTC. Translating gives CASSLRTGSNLYGYTF.

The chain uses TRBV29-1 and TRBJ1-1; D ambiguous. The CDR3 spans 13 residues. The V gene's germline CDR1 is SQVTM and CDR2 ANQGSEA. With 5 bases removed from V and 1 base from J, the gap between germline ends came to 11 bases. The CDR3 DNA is TGCAGCGTTATCAGAGGGAAGAACACTGAAGCTTTCTTT. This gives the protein CSVIRGKNTEAFF.

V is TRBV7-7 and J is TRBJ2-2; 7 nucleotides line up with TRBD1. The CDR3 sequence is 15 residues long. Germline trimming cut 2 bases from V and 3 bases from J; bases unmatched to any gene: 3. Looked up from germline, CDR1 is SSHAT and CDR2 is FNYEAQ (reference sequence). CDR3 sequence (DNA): TGTGCCAGCAGCTTACTCAGGGGGTACACCGGGGAGCTGTTTTTT. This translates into CASSLLRGYTGELFF.

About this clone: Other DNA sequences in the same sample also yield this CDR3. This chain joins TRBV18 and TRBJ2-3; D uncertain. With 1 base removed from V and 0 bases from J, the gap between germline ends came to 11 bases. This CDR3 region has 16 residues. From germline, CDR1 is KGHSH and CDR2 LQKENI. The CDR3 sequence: CASSPRSGESTDTQYF. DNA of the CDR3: TGTGCCAGCTCACCACGTTCCGGAGAAAGCACAGATACGCAGTATTTT.

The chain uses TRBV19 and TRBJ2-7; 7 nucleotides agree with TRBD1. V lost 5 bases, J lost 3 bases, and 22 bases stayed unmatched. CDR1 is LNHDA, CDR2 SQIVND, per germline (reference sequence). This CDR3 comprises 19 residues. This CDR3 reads CASSFFAPDRTHADYEQYF. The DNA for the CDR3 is TGTGCCAGTAGTTTTTTCGCTCCGGACAGGACCCATGCAGACTACGAGCAGTACTTC.

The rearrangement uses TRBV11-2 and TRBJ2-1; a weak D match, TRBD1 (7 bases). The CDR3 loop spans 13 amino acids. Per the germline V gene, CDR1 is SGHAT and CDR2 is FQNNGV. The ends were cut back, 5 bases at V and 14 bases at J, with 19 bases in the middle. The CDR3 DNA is TGTGCCAGCAGCATCCTGAGGGGACAGCGGGAGTTCTTC. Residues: CASSILRGQREFF.

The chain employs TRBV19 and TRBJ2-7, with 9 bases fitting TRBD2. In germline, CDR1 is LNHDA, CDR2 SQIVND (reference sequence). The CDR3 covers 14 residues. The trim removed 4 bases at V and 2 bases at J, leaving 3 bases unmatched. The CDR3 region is CASSTASGAYEQYF. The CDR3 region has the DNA TGTGCCAGTAGTACGGCTAGCGGGGCCTACGAGCAGTACTTC.

The CDR3 loop is CASSSWGGDTDTQYF. CDR3 sequence (DNA): TGTGCCAGCAGCTCCTGGGGGGGGGACACAGATACGCAGTATTTT. This chain uses TRBV7-3 with TRBJ2-3, with 7 bases identical to TRBD2. In germline, CDR1 is SGHTA, CDR2 FQGTGA. The V and J ends lost 4 bases and 2 bases, in that order; junction bases with no gene match: 6. CDR3 size: 15 residues. Full variable domain (outside the CDR3, taken from reference TRBV7-3 and TRBJ2-3): GAGVSQTPSNKVTEKGKYVELRCDPISGHTALYWYRQSLGQGPEFLIYFQGTGAADDSGLPNDRFFAVRPEGSVSTLKIQRTERGDSAVYLCASSSWGGDTDTQYFGPGTRLTVL.

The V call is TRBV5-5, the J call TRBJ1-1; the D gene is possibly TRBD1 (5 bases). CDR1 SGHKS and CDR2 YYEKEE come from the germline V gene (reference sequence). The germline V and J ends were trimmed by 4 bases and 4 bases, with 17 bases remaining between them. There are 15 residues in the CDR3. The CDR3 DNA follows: TGTGCCAGCAGCCGGCCACCTTGGGGCCCCACTGAAGCTTTCTTT. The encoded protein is CASSRPPWGPTEAFF.

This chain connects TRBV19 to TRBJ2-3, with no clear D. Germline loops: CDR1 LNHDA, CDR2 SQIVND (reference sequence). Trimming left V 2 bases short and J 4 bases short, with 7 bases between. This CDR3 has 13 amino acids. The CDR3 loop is CASSISGPDTQYF. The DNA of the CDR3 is TGTGCCAGTAGTATATCGGGTCCAGATACGCAGTATTTT.

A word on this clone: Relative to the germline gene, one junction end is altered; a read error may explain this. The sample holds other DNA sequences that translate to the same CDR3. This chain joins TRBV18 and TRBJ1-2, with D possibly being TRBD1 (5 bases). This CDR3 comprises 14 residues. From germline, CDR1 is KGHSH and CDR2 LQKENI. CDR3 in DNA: TGTGCCAGCTCACCTCCGACAGCTAACTATGGCTATACCTTC. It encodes CASSPPTANYGYTF.

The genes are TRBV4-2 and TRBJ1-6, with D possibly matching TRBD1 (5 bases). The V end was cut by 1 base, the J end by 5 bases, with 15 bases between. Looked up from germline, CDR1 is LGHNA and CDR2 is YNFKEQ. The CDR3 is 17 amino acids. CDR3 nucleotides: TGTGCCAGCAGCCAAGTTTCAGGGAACAGTGATAATTCACCCCTCCACTTT. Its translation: CASSQVSGNSDNSPLHF.

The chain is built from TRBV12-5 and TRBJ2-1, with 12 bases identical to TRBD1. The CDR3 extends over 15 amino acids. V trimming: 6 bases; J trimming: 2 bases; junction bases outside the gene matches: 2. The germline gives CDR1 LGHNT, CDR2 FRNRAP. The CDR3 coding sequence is TGTGCTAGTGGGGGACAGGGGGCCCCCTACAATGAGCAGTTCTTC. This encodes CASGGQGAPYNEQFF.

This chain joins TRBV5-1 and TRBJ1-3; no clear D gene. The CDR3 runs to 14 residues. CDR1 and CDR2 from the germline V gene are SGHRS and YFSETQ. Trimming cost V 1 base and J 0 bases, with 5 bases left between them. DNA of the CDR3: TGCGCCAGCAGCTTGACGGTCTCTGGAAACACCATATATTTT. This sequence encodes CASSLTVSGNTIYF.

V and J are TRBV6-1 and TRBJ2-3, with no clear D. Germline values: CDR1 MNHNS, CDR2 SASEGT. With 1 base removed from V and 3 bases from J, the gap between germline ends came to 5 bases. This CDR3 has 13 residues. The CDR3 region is CASSEGLTDTQYF. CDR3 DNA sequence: TGTGCCAGCAGTGAAGGGCTGACAGATACGCAGTATTTT.

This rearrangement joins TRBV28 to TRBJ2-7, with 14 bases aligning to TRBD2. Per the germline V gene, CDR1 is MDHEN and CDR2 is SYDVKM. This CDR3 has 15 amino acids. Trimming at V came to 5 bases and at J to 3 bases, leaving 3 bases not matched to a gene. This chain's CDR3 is CASSRGLAGVYEQYF. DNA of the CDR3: TGTGCCAGCAGTCGGGGACTAGCGGGAGTCTACGAGCAGTACTTC. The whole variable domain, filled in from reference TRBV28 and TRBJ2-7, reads DVKVTQSSRYLVKRTGEKVFLECVQDMDHENMFWYRQDPGLGLRLIYFSYDVKMKEKGDIPEGYSVSREKKERFSLILESASTNQTSMYLCASSRGLAGVYEQYFGPGTRLTVT.

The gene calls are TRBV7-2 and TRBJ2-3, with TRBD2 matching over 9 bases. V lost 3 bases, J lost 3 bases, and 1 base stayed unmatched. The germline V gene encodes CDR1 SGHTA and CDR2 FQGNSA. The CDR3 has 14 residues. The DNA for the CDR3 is TGTGCCAGCAGCTTTAGCGGGGGAACAGATACGCAGTATTTT. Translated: CASSFSGGTDTQYF.

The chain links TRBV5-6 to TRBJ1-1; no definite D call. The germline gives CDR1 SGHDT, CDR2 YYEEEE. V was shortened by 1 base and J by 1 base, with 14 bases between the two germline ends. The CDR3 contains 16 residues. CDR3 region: CASSLWTGEENTEAFF. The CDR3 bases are TGTGCCAGCAGCTTGTGGACTGGGGAGGAGAACACTGAAGCTTTCTTT.